The T cell receptor (beta chain) under discussion was sequenced for a study of identifying expanded T cells in peripheral blood. Sequencing used immunoSEQ multiplex PCR; TCRdb keeps in-frame clones, though not all of them. The sample lists about 97,000 clones, 70% to 90% occurring once. In regard to this clone: What it recognizes is unknown.

The ends were cut back, 4 bases at V and 7 bases at J, with 11 bases in the middle. CDR1 is SQVTM, CDR2 ANQGSEA, per germline. This CDR3 region has 12 residues. No infections or other immune events were documented during collection. Broader study findings: Clone count variance between approximately 2-week samples rose with total template count. Differentially abundant clones: roughly 1.2 between replicates, about 17 at two to three weeks, 19 to 20 at four.

The sequenced sample consisted of blood. The receptor's source is a person between 18 and 70 years old in good health. The chain couples TRBV29-1 to TRBJ2-1, with TRBD2 as a possible D gene (6 bases). The DNA for the CDR3 is TGCAGCGTTGTGGCTCTAGCGAATGAGCAGTTCTTC. Residues: CSVVALANEQFF.